Listed below are T cell receptor beta chains from one sample, sequenced in a study of spatial heterogeneity in lung cancer. TCRdb re-derived calls from the 5' RACE reads in MiXCR, one entry per CDR3 protein. The table lists some 2,100 distinct CDR3 sequences, 10% to 15% of them singletons. Source: normal lung tissue next to the tumor, taken at surgery. Source of these receptors: a male donor with early-stage non-small cell lung cancer. CDR3s include the opening cysteine and the closing phenylalanine or tryptophan. A D gene is named only where the DNA matches it firmly. Clone size is stated in some rows and not others, as once, few, many or a class when expanded.

>.|medium-sized|TRBJ1-4|TRBV7-9
TGTGCCAGCAGCTCCTTTCGTGGAAATGAAAAACTGTTTTTT
CASSSFRGNEKLFF
>.|.|TRBJ2-5|TRBV7-2
TGTGCCAGCAGCTTAGGGGGGGCTCAAGAGACCCAGTACTTC
CASSLGGAQETQYF
>TRBD1|hyperexpanded|TRBJ1-2|TRBV6-5
TGTGCCAGCAGTTTTTCGACAGGGGGCGAGTATGGCTACACCTTC
CASSFSTGGEYGYTF
>.|.|TRBJ2-7|TRBV28
TGTGCCAGCAGTCCCAACGTGTACCCCCTCGAGCAGTACTTC
CASSPNVYPLEQYF
>.|medium-sized|TRBJ2-5|TRBV5-1
TGCGCCAGCAGCTTGGAGGGGCGCGGAGAGACCCAGTACTTC
CASSLEGRGETQYF
>.|.|TRBJ2-3|TRBV12-3/TRBV12-4
TGTGCCAGCAGTTTACGGGATACGCAGTATTTT
CASSLRDTQYF
>.|many|TRBJ2-3|TRBV6-6
TGTGCCAGCAGTTACCCTGGCACAGATACGCAGTATTTT
CASSYPGTDTQYF
>TRBD1|medium-sized|TRBJ2-3|TRBV5-1
TGCGCCAGCAGCTTACAACCCGGGACAGCGGAGAGGGATACGCAGTATTTT
CASSLQPGTAERDTQYF
>.|few|TRBJ1-1|TRBV6-1
TGTGCCAGCAGCTTGGGGCGACAGAACACTGAAGCTTTCTTT
CASSLGRQNTEAFF
>.|large|TRBJ1-1|TRBV28
TGTGCCAGCAGTTTGACGAACCCGGACACTGAAGCTTTCTTT
CASSLTNPDTEAFF